This T cell receptor beta chain emerged from a study of lymphopenia after photon versus proton radiotherapy. Study-level findings and limits: Photon-treated patients lost naive T cells and TCR diversity; proton-treated stayed stable.

TCRdb keeps only in-frame clones here, not all; method: immunoSEQ multiplex PCR. Of tens of thousands of clones detected, around nine tenths appear once; the ten largest clones hold 0.81%. Germline assignment: CDR1 SQVTM and CDR2 ANQGSEA. V gave up 2 bases and J gave up 1 base, with 8 bases separating them. The CDR3 runs 13 residues. On this clone: What it binds is unknown.

The TCR comes from a woman between 45 and 65 years old with cholangiocarcinoma. The sequenced sample was peripheral blood, obtained from a patient treated with photon-based radiotherapy. V gene TRBV29-1 combines with J gene TRBJ1-1; D unclear. CDR3 nucleotide sequence: TGCAGCGTTGAAAGGGCTGAGAACACTGAAGCTTTCTTT. Protein: CSVERAENTEAFF.